This T cell receptor (beta chain) derives from a study of vaccination and CD4 T cells after COVID-19. Cultured CD4+ T cells had their DNA profiled by the Oncomine TCR Beta short-read assay. Using the QIAamp micro DNA kit, genomic DNA was extracted from the CD4+ T cells that had been cultured. TCRdb re-derived calls from the PCR reads in MiXCR, one entry per CDR3 protein. The repertoire has about 6,800 distinct CDR3 sequences, under 45% of them found once; the top ten carry under 40%. Concerning this clonotype itself: The antigen is unknown.

The CDR3 is 15 amino acids. Trimming cost V 4 bases and J 9 bases; bases outside gene matches: 5. The germline V gene encodes CDR1 MDHEN and CDR2 SYDVKM. As for treatment: approximately nine-day PBMC culture with coronavirus spike peptide pools or control peptides (ViraFEST assay). CD4+ T cells of the unexposed donor were collected before the COVID-19 pandemic (2011-2018). The sequence was obtained from a human donor in good health. Sequenced material: CD4+ T cells from blood, cultured in vitro. The V and J genes are TRBV28 and TRBJ1-6, with 11 bases lining up with TRBD1. Here the CDR3 DNA reads TGTGCCAGCAGTTCTCGGACAGGGGGCACTTCACCCCTCCACTTT. It yields the protein CASSSRTGGTSPLHF.